What follows describes a single T cell receptor beta chain. Each CDR3 protein gets one entry after TCRdb re-called the 5' RACE reads with MiXCR. The sample lists about 64,000 distinct CDR3 sequences; 10% to 15% were seen once. The data stem from a study of early T cells in non-severe SARS-CoV-2 infection. Germline V gene sequence: CDR1 SGHRS, CDR2 YFSETQ. Trimming cost V 4 bases and J 5 bases, with 13 bases left between them. This CDR3 has 15 amino acids. Source: whole blood, taken at baseline. The gene calls are TRBV5-1 and TRBJ1-6; the D gene is possibly TRBD1 (5 bases). This TCR came from an adult who was a healthcare worker with PCR-confirmed SARS-CoV-2 infection or an uninfected control (not recorded which). The chain's CDR3 is CASSRSGTNNSPLHF. For the CDR3, the DNA is TGCGCCAGCAGCCGCTCCGGGACTAATAATTCACCCCTCCACTTT.